These 26 T cell receptor beta chains came from one sample sequenced in a study of CD8 T cells in ankylosing spondylitis. Study-wide points: Characteristic of ankylosing spondylitis blood, it appeared, was a TCR beta motif comprising several highly homologous variants.

Which antigens these TCRs recognize remains unknown. TCRdb processed the 5' RACE reads anew with MiXCR; each CDR3 protein has one entry. Of hundreds of thousands of distinct CDR3 sequences listed, approximately 26% are singletons. Source material: blood, either unsorted or a sorted T cell fraction (not recorded which). These receptor sequences come from a male donor with ankylosing spondylitis.

This rearrangement joins TRBV20-1 to TRBJ1-1; D may be TRBD1 (5 bases). Germline V CDR1 and CDR2: DFQATT, SNEGSKA (reference sequence). This CDR3 spans 14 amino acids. The DNA of the CDR3 is TGCAGCATGGGGGACCCTCGGGGAGGCACTGAAGCTTTCTTT. It translates to CSMGDPRGGTEAFF.

This clonotype was seen a few times. The CDR3 sequence: CASSTLAGKNEQFF. CDR3 DNA: TGTGCCAGCAGCACACTAGCGGGGAAGAATGAGCAGTTCTTC. The chain recombines TRBV7-2 with TRBJ2-1; 10 bases are shared with TRBD2. This CDR3 comprises 14 residues. Unmatched junction bases numbered 5, after V lost 5 bases and J lost 7 bases. Germline-derived CDR1 and CDR2 are SGHTA and FQGNSA.

The chain combines TRBV20-1 with TRBJ2-1; TRBD2 agrees at 8 bases. Germline CDR1 and CDR2: DFQATT and SNEGSKA (reference sequence). The CDR3 spans 14 residues. Germline trimming cut 5 bases from V and 0 bases from J; bases unmatched to any gene: 3. Here the CDR3 reads CSASSGSSYNEQFF. CDR3 sequence (DNA): TGCAGTGCTTCAAGCGGGAGCTCCTACAATGAGCAGTTCTTC.

This chain links TRBV7-9 with TRBJ1-6; 7 nucleotides line up with TRBD1. The CDR3 covers 15 residues. After removal of 5 bases from V and 7 bases from J, the junction contained 8 bases not matched to a gene. Germline V CDR1 and CDR2: SEHNR, FQNEAQ (reference sequence). In DNA, the CDR3 is TGTGCCAGCAGCCGCGGTCAAGGGGGCAATTCACCCCTCCACTTT. Translation gives CASSRGQGGNSPLHF.

The V and J genes are TRBV5-6 and TRBJ2-1; 10 bases align to TRBD2. This CDR3 is built from 19 residues. V was pared by 0 bases and J by 5 bases, with 14 bases of the junction left unmatched. Looked up from germline, CDR1 is SGHDT and CDR2 is YYEEEE. The CDR3 DNA reads as TGTGCCAGCAGCTTGGCTCGACTAGCGGGTGCCAATGAAAACAATGAGCAGTTCTTC. Translating gives CASSLARLAGANENNEQFF. Filled out from reference TRBV5-6 and TRBJ2-1, the complete variable domain reads DAGVTQSPTHLIKTRGQQVTLRCSPKSGHDTVSWYQQALGQGPQFIFQYYEEEERQRGNFPDRFSGHQFPNYSSELNVNALLLGDSALYLCASSLARLAGANENNEQFFGPGTRLTVL.

The gene calls are TRBV20-1 and TRBJ2-3; maybe TRBD2 (6 bases). Trimming removed 0 bases at V and 2 bases at J, with 15 bases between. Looked up from germline, CDR1 is DFQATT and CDR2 is SNEGSKA (reference sequence). This CDR3 has 16 residues. This CDR3 reads CSARDLSGVDTDTQYF. As DNA, the CDR3 is TGCAGTGCTAGAGATCTATCGGGAGTAGACACAGATACGCAGTATTTT.

This clonotype was detected only a few times. This rearrangement joins TRBV7-8 to TRBJ2-2; 11 nucleotides line up with TRBD2. Trimming took 5 bases from V and 5 from J; bases not matched to a gene: 7. CDR1 SGHVS and CDR2 FQNEAQ come from the germline V gene. There are 16 residues in the CDR3. As DNA, the CDR3 is TGTGCCAGCAGCGTTAGCGGGAGGGCCGGTACCGGGGAGCTGTTTTTT. It encodes CASSVSGRAGTGELFF.

The chain is built from TRBV19 and TRBJ1-1; D is unresolved. The V gene lost 5 bases and the J gene lost 2 bases, with 12 bases spanning the gap. Germline assignment: CDR1 LNHDA and CDR2 SQIVND (reference sequence). This CDR3 contains 14 residues. CDR3 loop: CASSAHGTNTEAFF. In DNA, the CDR3 is TGTGCCAGTAGTGCCCACGGCACCAACACTGAAGCTTTCTTT.

The chain is built from TRBV20-1 and TRBJ2-7, with TRBD1 as a possible D gene (6 bases). This CDR3 region has 13 residues. CDR1 and CDR2 from the germline V gene are DFQATT and SNEGSKA (reference sequence). Trimming shortened V by 6 bases and J by 0 bases, and 12 bases separated the two germline ends. CDR3 in DNA: TGCAGTGCCAAATCAGGGGCCTCCTACGAGCAGTACTTC. Protein sequence: CSAKSGASYEQYF.

The sample holds a few counts of this clonotype. The chain combines TRBV7-2 with TRBJ2-5; D gene unclear. The germline gives CDR1 SGHTA, CDR2 FQGNSA. This CDR3 is 12 amino acids long. Deletions cut 3 bases from V and 4 bases from J, with 6 bases between. CDR3 sequence: CASSFLSETQYF. The CDR3 DNA reads TGTGCCAGCAGCTTCTTGTCAGAGACCCAGTACTTC.

V usage is TRBV5-1 and J usage is TRBJ2-5; 11 nucleotides agree with TRBD2. The V gene's germline CDR1 is SGHRS and CDR2 YFSETQ. CDR3 length: 15 amino acids. Trimming at V came to 3 bases and at J to 5 bases, leaving 6 bases not matched to a gene. CDR3 region: CASSSLAGGEETQYF. DNA of the CDR3: TGCGCCAGCAGCTCGCTAGCGGGAGGAGAGGAGACCCAGTACTTC.

The CDR3 sequence: CASSDLRGGGKETQYF. The DNA of the CDR3 is TGCGCCAGCAGCGACCTTCGAGGTGGGGGTAAGGAGACCCAGTACTTC. The chain combines TRBV5-1 with TRBJ2-5; D is perhaps TRBD1 or TRBD2 (5 bases each). The V end was cut by 4 bases, the J end by 5 bases, with 21 bases between. The CDR3 sequence is 16 residues long. The germline V gene encodes CDR1 SGHRS and CDR2 YFSETQ.

This chain connects TRBV19 to TRBJ2-1, with TRBD1 as a possible D gene (6 bases). Germline-derived CDR1 and CDR2 are LNHDA and SQIVND (reference sequence). The V gene lost 5 bases and the J gene lost 5 bases, with 19 bases spanning the gap. The CDR3 runs 16 residues. The CDR3 is CASSRQGLNLNNEQFF. The CDR3 DNA sequence: TGTGCCAGTAGTCGCCAGGGGCTAAACCTGAACAATGAGCAGTTCTTC.

The chain combines TRBV29-1 with TRBJ2-1; TRBD2 agrees at 9 bases. Germline CDR1 is SQVTM and CDR2 is ANQGSEA. CDR3 length equals 15 residues. The ends lost 5 bases at V and 0 bases at J; junction bases unmatched: 5. CDR3 nucleotides: TGCAGCGTTCCTAGCGGGATTAGCTCCTACAATGAGCAGTTCTTC. Amino acids: CSVPSGISSYNEQFF.

This clonotype has just a few counts. The chain is built from TRBV20-1 and TRBJ2-1; the match to TRBD1 covers 7 bases. V was clipped by 0 bases and J by 5 bases; unmatched bases: 10. This CDR3 has 16 amino acids. Germline CDR1 and CDR2: DFQATT and SNEGSKA (reference sequence). The CDR3, as DNA: TGCAGTGCTAGAGATCGCCGACAGGGACCCGACAATGAGCAGTTCTTC. Its protein product is CSARDRRQGPDNEQFF.

This clonotype was seen ten or more times. DNA for the CDR3: TGTGCCAGCAGCCAGGGGGGCGAGCAGTTCTTC. Its protein product is CASSQGGEQFF. This chain uses TRBV3-1 with TRBJ2-1; D tentatively fits TRBD1 or TRBD2 (6 bases each). The CDR3 loop spans 11 amino acids. V was trimmed by 3 bases and J by 10 bases, leaving 7 bases between them. The germline V gene has CDR1 LGHDT and CDR2 YNNKEL (reference sequence).

This clonotype was picked up many times. The chain couples TRBV29-1 to TRBJ2-3; TRBD2 is a possible D gene (6 bases). The CDR3 is made up of 13 amino acids. V was shortened by 5 bases and J by 0 bases, with 9 bases between the two germline ends. Germline-derived CDR1 and CDR2 are SQVTM and ANQGSEA. For the CDR3, the DNA is TGCAGCGTTCAGCGGGCAAGCACAGATACGCAGTATTTT. Its protein is CSVQRASTDTQYF.

This clonotype showed up just a few times. The chain has TRBV12-3 or TRBV12-4 and TRBJ2-7; D remains unclear. The V and J ends lost 0 bases and 0 bases respectively, with 9 bases between them. This CDR3 region has 15 residues. The CDR3 coding sequence is TGTGCCAGCAGTTTAGCGCTCAGTAGCTCCTACGAGCAGTACTTC. This sequence encodes CASSLALSSSYEQYF.

This clonotype was found a few times. The genes are TRBV7-8 and TRBJ2-4; unclear D gene. This CDR3 region has 15 residues. Trimming shortened V by 5 bases and J by 1 base, and 12 bases separated the two germline ends. Germline V gives CDR1 SGHVS, CDR2 FQNEAQ. CDR3 in amino acids: CASSPKGEAKNIQYF. CDR3 sequence (DNA): TGTGCCAGCAGCCCCAAGGGCGAGGCCAAAAACATTCAGTACTTC.

The rearrangement uses TRBV24-1 and TRBJ2-7; a weak D match, TRBD1 (5 bases). The CDR3 spans 13 residues. Trimming left V 5 bases short and J 2 bases short, with 9 bases between. Per the germline V gene, CDR1 is KGHDR and CDR2 is SFDVKD. The CDR3 loop reads CATSGGGTYEQYF. CDR3 nucleotides: TGTGCCACCAGTGGGGGCGGAACCTACGAGCAGTACTTC.

The chain employs TRBV5-6 and TRBJ2-5; TRBD2 agrees at 11 bases. The germline gives CDR1 SGHDT, CDR2 YYEEEE. Losses at the gene ends were 3 bases for V and 2 bases for J; bases not matched to a gene: 9. This CDR3 has 17 residues. The CDR3 protein is CASSYGLAGVLQETQYF. CDR3 nucleotide sequence: TGTGCCAGCAGCTATGGACTAGCGGGCGTCCTTCAAGAGACCCAGTACTTC.

The V gene is TRBV18, the J gene TRBJ2-3; D could derive from TRBD1 or TRBD2 (5 bases each). V gave up 0 bases and J gave up 1 base, with 8 bases separating them. This CDR3 spans 15 amino acids. Germline loops: CDR1 KGHSH, CDR2 LQKENI. As DNA, the CDR3 is TGTGCCAGCTCACCACCGGTGGGGGGCACAGATACGCAGTATTTT. Amino acids: CASSPPVGGTDTQYF. Together with reference TRBV18 and TRBJ2-3, the CDR3 gives the full variable domain: NAGVMQNPRHLVRRRGQEARLRCSPMKGHSHVYWYRQLPEEGLKFMVYLQKENIIDESGMPKERFSAEFPKEGPSILRIQQVVRGDSAAYFCASSPPVGGTDTQYFGPGTRLTVL.

This clonotype turned up a few times. This chain uses TRBV4-1 with TRBJ1-2; D gene unclear. Germline CDR1 reads MGHRA; CDR2 reads YSYEKL. There are 16 residues in the CDR3. Trimming removed 6 bases at V and 0 bases at J, with 17 bases between. CDR3 sequence: CASRGSGAKANYGYTF. The CDR3 region has the DNA TGCGCCAGCAGGGGGTCGGGTGCTAAGGCTAACTATGGCTACACCTTC.

This clonotype was counted once. This rearrangement joins TRBV18 to TRBJ2-1; 9 bases agree with TRBD1. Losses at the gene ends were 2 bases for V and 6 bases for J; bases not matched to a gene: 8. The CDR3 loop spans 16 amino acids. CDR1 is KGHSH, CDR2 LQKENI, per germline. The CDR3 loop reads CASSPRTGDSCNEQFF. CDR3 nucleotides: TGTGCCAGCTCACCAAGGACAGGGGATAGTTGCAATGAGCAGTTCTTC.

This clonotype was picked up a small number of times. J is TRBJ2-3 and V is TRBV11-3; D might be TRBD2 (5 bases). The CDR3 extends over 16 amino acids. The germline V and J ends were trimmed by 0 bases and 0 bases, with 10 bases remaining between them. Germline CDR1 and CDR2: SGHNT and YENEEA. In DNA form, the CDR3 reads TGTGCCAGCAGCTTAGAGCTAGCTCGGAGCACAGATACGCAGTATTTT. This sequence encodes CASSLELARSTDTQYF.

The chain combines TRBV9 with TRBJ2-7; no clear D gene. V was clipped by 0 bases and J by 1 base, with 14 bases between them. Germline lookup yields CDR1 SGDLS and CDR2 YYNGEE. This CDR3 has 16 amino acids. CDR3 protein: CASSVVFGGLSYEQYV. The CDR3 nucleotides are TGTGCCAGCAGCGTAGTGTTTGGCGGCTTATCCTACGAGCAGTACGTC.